The next 12 T cell receptor beta chains were all read from a single sample in a study of T cells in Graves' hyperthyroidism and ophthalmopathy. TCR beta CDR3 regions were amplified from RNA transcripts. The HTBI primer set served for first-round RT-PCR of the TCR CDR3. TCRdb called the multiplex PCR reads again in MiXCR, with one record for every CDR3 protein. The sample holds 300,000 to 500,000 distinct CDR3 sequences, about 14% seen once. Source material: blood. These receptor sequences come from a man aged 50 or older with Graves' ophthalmopathy.

This clonotype has a handful of counts. V usage is TRBV4-2 and J usage is TRBJ1-4; D uncertain. CDR3 length: 15 residues. Trimming left V 4 bases short and J 0 bases short, with 9 bases between. Per germline, CDR1 LGHNA and CDR2 YNFKEQ. The CDR3 here is CASSPQATTNEKLFF. CDR3 DNA: TGTGCCAGCAGCCCCCAGGCGACAACTAATGAAAAACTGTTTTTT.

This clonotype was recorded at least ten times. V gene TRBV5-1 combines with J gene TRBJ2-3, with D possibly being TRBD1 (6 bases). The germline CDR1 and CDR2 sequences are SGHRS and YFSETQ. This CDR3 has 13 amino acids. The V and J ends lost 4 bases and 6 bases respectively, with 12 bases between them. The CDR3 DNA sequence: TGCGCCAGCAGCATAGGACAGCACGATACGCAGTATTTT. This sequence encodes CASSIGQHDTQYF.

This clonotype has at least ten counts. This rearrangement joins TRBV20-1 to TRBJ2-7; 8 positions match TRBD2. From germline, CDR1 is DFQATT and CDR2 SNEGSKA (reference sequence). The CDR3 totals 16 residues. V was clipped by 1 base and J by 4 bases; unmatched bases: 12. CDR3 in DNA: TGCAGTGCTAGAGGCCCTTCAGCGGGAGTTTTTTACGAGCAGTACTTC. Its protein is CSARGPSAGVFYEQYF.

This clonotype was recorded many times. This chain uses TRBV2 with TRBJ2-3, with D possibly being TRBD2 (6 bases). V lost 6 bases to trimming and J lost 4 bases, with 11 bases between them. The germline CDR1 and CDR2 sequences are SNHLY and FYNNEI. The CDR3 is 13 residues long. CDR3 loop: CASSRELPDTQYF. The CDR3 DNA reads as TGTGCCAGCAGCCGGGAGCTCCCAGATACGCAGTATTTT. Drawing the rest from reference TRBV2 and TRBJ2-3, the complete variable domain is EPEVTQTPSHQVTQMGQEVILRCVPISNHLYFYWYRQILGQKVEFLVSFYNNEISEKSEIFDDQFSVERPDGSNFTLKIRSTKLEDSAMYFCASSRELPDTQYFGPGTRLTVL.

This clonotype was detected many times. The rearrangement links TRBV11-2 to TRBJ2-3; no reliable D call. CDR1 is SGHAT and CDR2 is FQNNGV in the germline V gene. The CDR3 contains 13 residues. V gave up 3 bases and J gave up 4 bases, with 8 bases separating them. The CDR3 loop reads CASSFIVSDTQYF. The CDR3 coding sequence is TGTGCCAGCAGCTTCATAGTTTCAGATACGCAGTATTTT.

This clonotype was counted ten times or more. The genes are TRBV18 and TRBJ2-4; 10 bases align to TRBD2. This CDR3 region has 14 residues. Per germline, CDR1 KGHSH and CDR2 LQKENI. With 3 bases clipped from V and 9 bases from J, the junction kept 5 bases outside the gene matches. The CDR3 spells CASSPLAGEGIQYF. The CDR3, as DNA: TGTGCCAGCTCACCCCTAGCGGGAGAAGGCATTCAGTACTTC. The full variable domain, its missing parts supplied by reference TRBV18 and TRBJ2-4, is NAGVMQNPRHLVRRRGQEARLRCSPMKGHSHVYWYRQLPEEGLKFMVYLQKENIIDESGMPKERFSAEFPKEGPSILRIQQVVRGDSAAYFCASSPLAGEGIQYFGAGTRLSVL.

The chain joins TRBV29-1 to TRBJ2-1; D might be TRBD2 (5 bases). Germline values: CDR1 SQVTM, CDR2 ANQGSEA. Trimming stripped 4 bases from V and 3 bases from J, with 13 bases between. This CDR3 has 14 amino acids. The CDR3: CSVVVGIVYNEQFF. In DNA, the CDR3 is TGCAGCGTTGTCGTCGGGATCGTCTACAATGAGCAGTTCTTC.

In its sample, this clonotype was seen many times. V is TRBV2 and J is TRBJ1-2; the D is unclear. This CDR3 region has 14 residues. CDR1 and CDR2 from the germline V gene are SNHLY and FYNNEI. Trimming stripped 7 bases from V and 4 bases from J, with 16 bases between. This CDR3 reads CASTGSNLGYGYTF. CDR3 DNA sequence: TGTGCCAGCACGGGTTCCAACCTAGGCTATGGCTACACCTTC.

This clonotype was counted at least ten times. The chain employs TRBV27 and TRBJ2-5; possible D gene TRBD1, 6 bases. With 2 bases removed from V and 1 base from J, the gap between germline ends came to 11 bases. CDR1 and CDR2 from the germline V gene are MNHEY and SMNVEV (reference sequence). This CDR3 region has 15 residues. CDR3 in DNA: TGTGCCAGCAGTTTAAGCCGGACAGTCCAAGAGACCCAGTACTTC. Translated, it gives CASSLSRTVQETQYF.

There are many counts of this clonotype. V is TRBV27 and J is TRBJ2-1, with 9 bases lining up with TRBD1. The CDR3 runs 14 residues. Germline CDR1 and CDR2: MNHEY and SMNVEV (reference sequence). Trimming at V came to 5 bases and at J to 7 bases, leaving 6 bases not matched to a gene. Written as DNA, the CDR3 is TGTGCCAGCAGTCTACGGGACAGGGTTAATGAGCAGTTCTTC. It yields the protein CASSLRDRVNEQFF.

There are many counts of this clonotype. The V gene is TRBV6-1, the J gene TRBJ2-3; 8 nucleotides agree with TRBD1. The CDR3 is made up of 19 amino acids. CDR1 is MNHNS, CDR2 SASEGT, per germline. V lost 5 bases and J lost 2; bases outside the gene matches: 18. The CDR3 reads CASSRDRRWEPADTDTQYF. Written as DNA, the CDR3 is TGTGCCAGCAGTCGGGACAGGCGATGGGAGCCGGCCGACACAGATACGCAGTATTTT.

This clonotype was recorded many times. This chain links TRBV10-1 with TRBJ2-7, with 10 bases aligning to TRBD2. Germline trimming cut 5 bases from V and 2 bases from J; bases unmatched to any gene: 3. The germline V gene has CDR1 WNHNN and CDR2 SYGVQD (reference sequence). The CDR3 runs to 14 residues. CDR3 DNA sequence: TGCGCCAGCAGTCCTAGCGGGAGACCCTACGAGCAGTACTTC. This gives the protein CASSPSGRPYEQYF.